The 22 T cell receptor beta chains in this list originate from one sample, sequenced in a study of shared clonotypes between healthy human individuals. Using immunoSEQ multiplex PCR, the repertoire was profiled, and TCRdb retains in-frame clones only, with some absent. The sample contains under 1,100,000 clones, roughly 75% of which appear only once. The sequencing input was memory CD4+ T cells sorted from blood. The subset denotes: CD45RA-negative fraction. These TCRs come from a man aged 18 to 30 in good health.

The count of this clone is one. The rearrangement joins TRBV19 to TRBJ2-7; TRBD2 aligns across 15 bases. V lost 10 bases, J lost 2 bases, and 9 bases stayed unmatched. In germline, CDR1 is LNHDA, CDR2 SQIVND (reference sequence). The CDR3 loop spans 16 amino acids. The CDR3 DNA is TGTGCCACCAAAGGGGGACTAGCGGGGGGACCCTACGAGCAGTACTTC. It yields the protein CATKGGLAGGPYEQYF.

This chain uses TRBV7-2 with TRBJ2-7; weak D call: TRBD1 (6 bases). Trimming cost V 2 bases and J 4 bases, with 12 bases left between them. Germline CDR1 and CDR2: SGHTA and FQGNSA. The CDR3 loop spans 14 amino acids. The CDR3 is CASSLRQGLYEQYF. As DNA, the CDR3 is TGTGCCAGCAGCTTACGGCAGGGGTTGTACGAGCAGTACTTC.

This clone was detected a few times. This rearrangement joins TRBV5-1 to TRBJ2-7; 7 bases map to TRBD1. The V gene end was trimmed by 4 bases and the J gene end by 5 bases; junction bases not matched to a gene: 6. The CDR3 sequence is 13 residues long. Germline V CDR1 and CDR2: SGHRS, YFSETQ. The CDR3: CASSGTADHEQYF. In nucleotides, the CDR3 is TGCGCCAGCAGCGGGACAGCAGACCACGAGCAGTACTTC.

The gene calls are TRBV18 and TRBJ1-1; D is ambiguous. Germline V gene sequence: CDR1 KGHSH, CDR2 LQKENI. This CDR3 comprises 14 residues. V lost 4 bases and J 5 bases, leaving 14 bases between the germline ends. In DNA form, the CDR3 reads TGTGCCAGCTCACGTGTGGGTTCGAGGACTGAAGCTTTCTTT. Translating gives CASSRVGSRTEAFF.

This clone came up many times. This sample includes further DNA sequences coding for the same CDR3. The V gene is TRBV9, the J gene TRBJ2-7; 9 nucleotides match TRBD1. The junction had 2 bases not matched to a gene; V was cut back by 0 bases and J by 1 base. The CDR3 consists of 15 residues. CDR1 is SGDLS and CDR2 is YYNGEE in the germline V gene. This chain's CDR3 is CASSVGQGVSYEQYF. Here the CDR3 DNA reads TGTGCCAGCAGCGTAGGACAGGGGGTTTCCTACGAGCAGTACTTC.

This chain connects TRBV2 to TRBJ2-3, with D perhaps matching TRBD1 (5 bases). The CDR3 is 14 residues long. Germline assignment: CDR1 SNHLY and CDR2 FYNNEI. V dropped 4 bases and J dropped 0 bases, with 8 bases sitting between them. The CDR3 DNA is TGTGCCAGCAGTGGGACATTTAGCACAGATACGCAGTATTTT. Encoded protein: CASSGTFSTDTQYF.

This clone has only a few counts. The chain couples TRBV7-6 to TRBJ1-1, with 8 bases that match TRBD1. The CDR3 is 16 residues long. Per germline, CDR1 SGHVS and CDR2 FNYEAQ. V lost 1 base and J lost 4; bases outside the gene matches: 8. The CDR3 DNA is TGTGCCAGCAGCTTAGATACAGGGGGTAAAAGCACTGAAGCTTTCTTT. Translation gives CASSLDTGGKSTEAFF.

The rearrangement uses TRBV2 and TRBJ2-7, with TRBD1 matching 9 bases. J lost 4 bases, V lost 6 bases, and 7 bases had no gene match. CDR3 length equals 14 residues. Germline CDR1 SNHLY, CDR2 FYNNEI. CDR3 bases: TGTGCCAGCAGCAAGGACAGGGGTGAATACGAGCAGTACTTC. It is translated as CASSKDRGEYEQYF.

The chain carries TRBV23-1 and TRBJ1-2, with 7 nucleotides matching TRBD1. TRBV23-1 is recorded as an ORF, its role being uncertain. This CDR3 has 12 residues. V trimming: 5 bases; J trimming: 7 bases; junction bases outside the gene matches: 4. CDR3 residues: CASSETGSGYTF. For the CDR3, the DNA is TGCGCCAGCAGTGAGACAGGGAGTGGCTACACCTTC.

This clone appeared a few times. This rearrangement joins TRBV30 to TRBJ2-2, with 7 bases fitting TRBD1. CDR1 is GTSNPN and CDR2 is SVGIG in the germline V gene (reference sequence). The CDR3 runs 15 residues. After removal of 4 bases from V and 7 bases from J, the junction contained 12 bases not matched to a gene. The CDR3 DNA reads TGTGCCTGGATCAAAAAACAGGGGCGGAGCGGGGAGCTGTTTTTT. Residues: CAWIKKQGRSGELFF.

The chain employs TRBV6-1 and TRBJ2-5; D unclear. With 5 bases removed from V and 2 bases from J, the gap between germline ends came to 9 bases. This CDR3 comprises 13 residues. Germline V lookup: CDR1 MNHNS, CDR2 SASEGT. CDR3 protein: CASSYNGQETQYF. The CDR3 DNA follows: TGTGCCAGCAGTTATAACGGTCAAGAGACCCAGTACTTC.

The V gene is TRBV11-2, the J gene TRBJ2-5; 7 positions match TRBD2. The CDR3 is 15 residues long. Unmatched junction bases numbered 6, after V lost 1 base and J lost 4 bases. From germline, CDR1 is SGHAT and CDR2 FQNNGV. CDR3 region: CASSLGGGEGETQYF. The DNA of the CDR3 is TGTGCCAGCAGCTTAGGGGGCGGGGAGGGAGAGACCCAGTACTTC.

This clone has only a few counts. The V call is TRBV2, the J call TRBJ1-1; TRBD1 is a possible D gene (5 bases). This CDR3 is 12 amino acids long. Germline-derived CDR1 and CDR2 are SNHLY and FYNNEI. Trimming removed 6 bases from V and 4 bases from J, with 9 bases in between. The CDR3 region is CASRGDGTEAFF. The CDR3 DNA reads TGTGCCAGCAGGGGGGACGGCACTGAAGCTTTCTTT. Supplemented by reference TRBV2 and TRBJ1-1, the full variable domain reads EPEVTQTPSHQVTQMGQEVILRCVPISNHLYFYWYRQILGQKVEFLVSFYNNEISEKSEIFDDQFSVERPDGSNFTLKIRSTKLEDSAMYFCASRGDGTEAFFGQGTRLTVV.

The chain joins TRBV7-9 to TRBJ1-2; maybe TRBD1 (5 bases). There are 15 residues in the CDR3. Trimming cost V 4 bases and J 4 bases, with 16 bases left between them. CDR1 and CDR2 from the germline V gene are SEHNR and FQNEAQ (reference sequence). CDR3 protein: CASSSSGGHSYGYTF. DNA of the CDR3: TGTGCCAGCAGCTCTTCGGGGGGTCATAGCTATGGCTACACCTTC.

The J gene is TRBJ1-5, the V gene TRBV27; D is ambiguous. Germline lookup yields CDR1 MNHEY and CDR2 SMNVEV (reference sequence). The ends were cut back, 3 bases at V and 0 bases at J, with 9 bases in the middle. CDR3 length: 15 residues. DNA of the CDR3: TGTGCCAGCAGTTTCAACAGAGATAGCAATCAGCCCCAGCATTTT. It yields the protein CASSFNRDSNQPQHF.

The CDR3 here is CASGLVQAGRVSYEQYF. CDR3 in DNA: TGTGCTAGTGGTTTGGTACAGGCAGGGAGGGTATCCTACGAGCAGTACTTC. The chain employs TRBV12-5 and TRBJ2-7, with 7 bases matching TRBD2. The CDR3 is 17 residues long. Germline loops: CDR1 LGHNT, CDR2 FRNRAP. Trimming removed 0 bases from V and 1 base from J; junction bases left unmatched: 9.

The chain has TRBV11-2 and TRBJ2-1, with TRBD1 matching 9 bases. With V trimmed by 5 bases and J by 5 bases, 7 bases remained unmatched. The CDR3 has 15 residues. The germline V gene has CDR1 SGHAT and CDR2 FQNNGV. CDR3 in DNA: TGTGCCAGCAGCAGCGGGACAGGGCGTAACAATGAGCAGTTCTTC. Its translation is CASSSGTGRNNEQFF.

This clone was seen only a few times. The V call is TRBV20-1, the J call TRBJ1-4, with 7 bases aligning to TRBD1. Germline CDR1 and CDR2: DFQATT and SNEGSKA (reference sequence). The ends lost 7 bases at V and 5 bases at J; junction bases unmatched: 1. This CDR3 spans 11 amino acids. DNA of the CDR3: TGCAGTGTAGGGGGCAATGAAAAACTGTTTTTT. Translating gives CSVGGNEKLFF.

The gene calls are TRBV5-1 and TRBJ2-1, with 9 bases matching TRBD1. Germline values: CDR1 SGHRS, CDR2 YFSETQ. This CDR3 region has 15 residues. The trim removed 4 bases at V and 8 bases at J, leaving 10 bases unmatched. The CDR3 region is CASSPGQGRIDEQFF. The CDR3 DNA follows: TGCGCCAGCAGCCCGGGACAGGGTCGGATTGATGAGCAGTTCTTC. The full variable domain, with the rest looked up from reference TRBV5-1 and TRBJ2-1, is KAGVTQTPRYLIKTRGQQVTLSCSPISGHRSVSWYQQTPGQGLQFLFEYFSETQRNKGNFPGRFSGRQFSNSRSEMNVSTLELGDSALYLCASSPGQGRIDEQFFGPGTRLTVL.

The chain links TRBV30 to TRBJ1-1; a weak D match, TRBD1 (5 bases). This CDR3 has 13 amino acids. Germline V gene sequence: CDR1 GTSNPN, CDR2 SVGIG (reference sequence). Trimming stripped 5 bases from V and 0 bases from J, with 10 bases between. The CDR3 bases are TGTGCCTGGGACAGAGAGATGAACACTGAAGCTTTCTTT. Amino acids: CAWDREMNTEAFF.

With respect to this clone: Other DNA sequences in the sample encode the same CDR3. The chain links TRBV18 to TRBJ1-3; D remains unclear. Trimming removed 2 bases at V and 1 base at J, with 6 bases between. Germline CDR1 KGHSH, CDR2 LQKENI. The CDR3 has 14 amino acids. The CDR3 bases are TGTGCCAGCTCACCAGCCGGGTCTGGAAACACCATATATTTT. Translation: CASSPAGSGNTIYF.

The V gene is TRBV27, the J gene TRBJ1-1, with unresolved D. V was trimmed by 2 bases and J by 11 bases, leaving 15 bases between them. CDR1 MNHEY and CDR2 SMNVEV come from the germline V gene (reference sequence). The CDR3 is made up of 13 amino acids. The CDR3 loop is CASSLRPSLDAFF. The CDR3 DNA sequence: TGTGCCAGCAGTTTACGACCCTCCCTTGATGCTTTCTTT.